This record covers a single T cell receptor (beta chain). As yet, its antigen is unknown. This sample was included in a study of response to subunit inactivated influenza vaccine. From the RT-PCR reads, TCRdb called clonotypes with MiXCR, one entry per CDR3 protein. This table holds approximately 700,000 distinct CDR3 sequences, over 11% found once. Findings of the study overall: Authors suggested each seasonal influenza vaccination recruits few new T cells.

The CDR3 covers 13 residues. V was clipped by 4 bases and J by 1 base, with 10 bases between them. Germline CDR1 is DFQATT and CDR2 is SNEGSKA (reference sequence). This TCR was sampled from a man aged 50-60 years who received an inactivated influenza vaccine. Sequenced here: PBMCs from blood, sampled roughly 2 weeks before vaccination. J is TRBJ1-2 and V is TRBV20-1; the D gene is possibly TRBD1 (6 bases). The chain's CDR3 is CSATGAYNYGYTF. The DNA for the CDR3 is TGCAGTGCTACAGGGGCCTATAACTATGGCTACACCTTC.